The subject of this entry is one T cell receptor (beta chain). As yet, its antigen is unknown. This table comes from immunoSEQ multiplex PCR, and its TCRdb copy is limited to in-frame clones, with some not included. Of roughly 50,000 clones listed, about 80% were seen once; the top ten hold less than 4.5%. The sample originates from a study of OX40 agonist ivuxolimab in advanced cancers. Study conclusions and caveats: Mean expanded clone counts were higher in CD8+ than CD4+ T cells.

The germline V gene encodes CDR1 SGHNT and CDR2 YYREEE (reference sequence). Deletions cut 2 bases from V and 3 bases from J, with 8 bases between. The CDR3 is 14 residues long. V gene TRBV5-4 combines with J gene TRBJ1-4; no firm D call. Source: CD4+ or CD8+ T cells sorted from blood, taken in a trial of the OX40 agonist ivuxolimab. This sequence was found in an adult with an advanced solid tumor such as melanoma, head and neck, liver or kidney cancer. CDR3 sequence reads: CASSFKDPNEKLFF. CDR3 coding DNA: TGTGCCAGCAGCTTTAAGGACCCTAATGAAAAACTGTTTTTT. Full variable domain (rest looked up from reference TRBV5-4 and TRBJ1-4): ETGVTQSPTHLIKTRGQQVTLRCSSQSGHNTVSWYQQALGQGPQFIFQYYREEENGRGNFPPRFSGLQFPNYSSELNVNALELDDSALYLCASSFKDPNEKLFFGSGTQLSVL.